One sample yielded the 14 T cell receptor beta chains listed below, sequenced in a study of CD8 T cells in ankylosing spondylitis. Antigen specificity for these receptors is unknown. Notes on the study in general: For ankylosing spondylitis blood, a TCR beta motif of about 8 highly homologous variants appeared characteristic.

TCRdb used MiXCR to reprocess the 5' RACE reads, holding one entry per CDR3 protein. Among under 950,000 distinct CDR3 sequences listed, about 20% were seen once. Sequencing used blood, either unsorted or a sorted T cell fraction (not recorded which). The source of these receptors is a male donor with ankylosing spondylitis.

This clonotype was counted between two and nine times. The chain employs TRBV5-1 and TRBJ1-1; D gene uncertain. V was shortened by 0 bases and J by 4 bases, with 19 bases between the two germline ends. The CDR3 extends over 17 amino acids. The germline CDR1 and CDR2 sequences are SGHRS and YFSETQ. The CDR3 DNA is TGCGCCAGCAGCTTGGCCGGTATTGCAGGCGGGGTCACTGAAGCTTTCTTT. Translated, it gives CASSLAGIAGGVTEAFF.

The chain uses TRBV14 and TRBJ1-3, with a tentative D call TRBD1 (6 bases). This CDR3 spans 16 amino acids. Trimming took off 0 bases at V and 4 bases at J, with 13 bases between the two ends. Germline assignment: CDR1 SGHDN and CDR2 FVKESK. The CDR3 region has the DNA TGTGCCAGCAGCCAAGATCAGGGGTCGAGGGGAAACACCATATATTTT. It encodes CASSQDQGSRGNTIYF.

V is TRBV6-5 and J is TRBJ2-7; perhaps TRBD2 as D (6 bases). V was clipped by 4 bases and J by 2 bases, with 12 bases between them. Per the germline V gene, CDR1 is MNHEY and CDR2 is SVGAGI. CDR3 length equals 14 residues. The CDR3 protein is CASSSGGEAYEQYF. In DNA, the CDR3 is TGTGCCAGCAGTTCCGGCGGGGAGGCCTACGAGCAGTACTTC.

The DNA for the CDR3 is TGTGCCATCAACGGCGGGAGGGCGTCAGATACGCAGTATTTT. It yields the protein CAINGGRASDTQYF. The V gene is TRBV10-3, the J gene TRBJ2-3, with 9 bases matching TRBD2. This CDR3 region has 14 residues. J lost 4 bases, V lost 7 bases, and 6 bases had no gene match. CDR1 and CDR2 from the germline V gene are ENHRY and SYGVKD.

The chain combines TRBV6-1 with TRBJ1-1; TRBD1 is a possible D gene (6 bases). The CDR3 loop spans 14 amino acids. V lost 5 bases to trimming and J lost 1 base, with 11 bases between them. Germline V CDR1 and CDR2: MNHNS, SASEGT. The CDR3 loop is CASSTLTGNTEAFF. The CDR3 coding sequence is TGTGCCAGCAGTACCTTGACAGGGAACACTGAAGCTTTCTTT.

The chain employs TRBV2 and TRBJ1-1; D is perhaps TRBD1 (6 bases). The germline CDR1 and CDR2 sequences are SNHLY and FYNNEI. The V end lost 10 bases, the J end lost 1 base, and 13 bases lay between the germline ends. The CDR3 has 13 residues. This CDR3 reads CATRYRENTEAFF. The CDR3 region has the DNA TGTGCCACCAGATACAGGGAGAACACTGAAGCTTTCTTT.

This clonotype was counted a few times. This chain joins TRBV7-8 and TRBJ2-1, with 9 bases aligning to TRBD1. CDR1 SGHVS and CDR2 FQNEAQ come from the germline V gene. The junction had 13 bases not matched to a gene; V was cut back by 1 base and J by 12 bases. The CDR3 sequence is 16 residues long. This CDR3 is CASSLVGQGFPSRQFF. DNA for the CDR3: TGTGCCAGCAGCTTAGTCGGACAGGGGTTTCCCTCGAGGCAGTTCTTC.

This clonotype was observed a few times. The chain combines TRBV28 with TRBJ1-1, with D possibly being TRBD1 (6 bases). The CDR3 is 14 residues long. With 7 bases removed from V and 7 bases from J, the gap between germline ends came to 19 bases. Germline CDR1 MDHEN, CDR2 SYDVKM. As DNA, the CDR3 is TGTGCCAGCAAAAAGGAGACAGGTCCTCGTGAAGCTTTCTTT. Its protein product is CASKKETGPREAFF.

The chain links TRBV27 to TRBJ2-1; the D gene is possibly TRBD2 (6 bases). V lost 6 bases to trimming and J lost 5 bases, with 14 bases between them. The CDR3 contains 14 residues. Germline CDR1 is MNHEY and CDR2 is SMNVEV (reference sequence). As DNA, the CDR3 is TGTGCCAGCAGCCAGCCCCCGGGGGACAATGAGCAGTTCTTC. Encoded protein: CASSQPPGDNEQFF.

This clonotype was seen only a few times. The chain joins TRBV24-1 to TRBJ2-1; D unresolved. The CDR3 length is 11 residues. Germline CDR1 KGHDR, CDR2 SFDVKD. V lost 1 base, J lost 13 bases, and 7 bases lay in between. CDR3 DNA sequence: TGTGCCACCAGTGATTTCCAAAATCAGTTCTTC. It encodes CATSDFQNQFF.

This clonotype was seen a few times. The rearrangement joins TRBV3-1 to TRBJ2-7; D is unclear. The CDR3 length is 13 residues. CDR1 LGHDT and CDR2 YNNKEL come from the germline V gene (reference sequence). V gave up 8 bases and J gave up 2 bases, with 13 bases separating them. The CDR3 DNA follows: TGTGCCAGCGGCTTTGGAGTGGCCTACGAGCAGTACTTC. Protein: CASGFGVAYEQYF.

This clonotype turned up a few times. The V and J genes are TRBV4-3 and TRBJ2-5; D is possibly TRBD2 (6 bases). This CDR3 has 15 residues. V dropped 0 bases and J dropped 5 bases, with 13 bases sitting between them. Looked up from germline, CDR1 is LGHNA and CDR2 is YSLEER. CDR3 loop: CASSQDTGEVETQYF. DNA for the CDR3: TGCGCCAGCAGCCAAGATACGGGGGAGGTGGAGACCCAGTACTTC.

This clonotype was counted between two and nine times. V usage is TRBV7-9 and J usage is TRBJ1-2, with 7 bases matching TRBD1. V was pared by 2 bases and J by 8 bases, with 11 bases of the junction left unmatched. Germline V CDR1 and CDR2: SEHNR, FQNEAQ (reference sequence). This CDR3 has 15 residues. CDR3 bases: TGTGCCAGCAGCTTAAACGGTGCGGGACAGTTGGGCTACACCTTC. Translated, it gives CASSLNGAGQLGYTF. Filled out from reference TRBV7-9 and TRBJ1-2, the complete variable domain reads DTGVSQNPRHKITKRGQNVTFRCDPISEHNRLYWYRQTLGQGPEFLTYFQNEAQLEKSRLLSDRFSAERPKGSFSTLEIQRTEQGDSAMYLCASSLNGAGQLGYTFGSGTRLTVV.

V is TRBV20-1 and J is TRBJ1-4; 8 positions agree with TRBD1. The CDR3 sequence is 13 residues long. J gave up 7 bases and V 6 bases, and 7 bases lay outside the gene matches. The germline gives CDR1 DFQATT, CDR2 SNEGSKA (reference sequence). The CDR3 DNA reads TGCAGTGCAGTCGGACAGGGATCTGAAAAACTGTTTTTT. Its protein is CSAVGQGSEKLFF.